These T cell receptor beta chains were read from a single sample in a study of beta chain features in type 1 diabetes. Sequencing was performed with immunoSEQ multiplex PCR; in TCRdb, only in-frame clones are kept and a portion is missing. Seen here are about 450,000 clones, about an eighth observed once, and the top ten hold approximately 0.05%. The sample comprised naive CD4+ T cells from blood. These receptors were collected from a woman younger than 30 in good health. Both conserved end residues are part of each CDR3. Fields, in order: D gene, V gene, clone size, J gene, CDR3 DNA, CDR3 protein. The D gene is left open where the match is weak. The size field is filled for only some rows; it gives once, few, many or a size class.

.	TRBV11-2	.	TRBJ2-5	TGTGCCAGCAGCTTAGGGGCCCTACAGGGCCAAGAGACCCAGTACTTC	CASSLGALQGQETQYF
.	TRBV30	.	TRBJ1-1	TGTGCCTGGACATCCTCAATTGAAGCTTTCTTT	CAWTSSIEAFF
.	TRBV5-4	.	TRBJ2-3	TGTGCCAGCAGCACCTACGCAGATACGCAGTATTTT	CASSTYADTQYF
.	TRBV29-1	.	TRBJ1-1	TGCAGCGTTGTCCGGGGAGCTGAAGCTTTCTTT	CSVVRGAEAFF
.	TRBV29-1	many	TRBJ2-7	TGCAGCGTCGCCGGGGAAGTAAACGAGCAGTACTTC	CSVAGEVNEQYF
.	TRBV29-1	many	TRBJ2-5	TGCAGCGTTGATCCAGGGGCGGTAGGAGAGACCCAGTACTTC	CSVDPGAVGETQYF
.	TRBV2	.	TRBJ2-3	TGTGCCAGCAGTGGGGGTTCGCAGTATTTT	CASSGGSQYF
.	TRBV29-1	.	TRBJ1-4	TGCAGCGGACACCACGGTGATGAAAAACTGTTTTTT	CSGHHGDEKLFF
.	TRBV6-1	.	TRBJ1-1	TGTGCCAGCAGTGAAGCGGGACACTGTTACTTT	CASSEAGHCYF
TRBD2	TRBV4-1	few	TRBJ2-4	TGCGCCAGCAGCCAAGTCCCGGGACTAGCGGGGGCCTTAGCCAAAAACATTCAGTACTTC	CASSQVPGLAGALAKNIQYF
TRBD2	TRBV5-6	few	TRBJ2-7	TGTGCCAGCAGCATAGCGGGAGTGACTAACGAGCAGTACTTC	CASSIAGVTNEQYF
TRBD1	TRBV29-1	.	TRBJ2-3	TGCAGCCTTGGACAGGGCGCAGATACGCAGTATTTT	CSLGQGADTQYF
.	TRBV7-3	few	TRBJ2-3	TGTGCCAGCAGCATTACCACAGATACGCAGTATTTT	CASSITTDTQYF
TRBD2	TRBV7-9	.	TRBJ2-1	TGTGCCAGCAGCTCCAGGGCGGGAGTAGTGTACAATGAGCAGTTCTTC	CASSSRAGVVYNEQFF
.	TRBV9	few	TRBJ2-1	TGTGCCAGCAGCGTAGTACTGCGGACAATAAGCTCCTACAATGAGCAGTTCTTC	CASSVVLRTISSYNEQFF
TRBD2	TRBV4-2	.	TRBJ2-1	TGTGCCAGCAGCCAAGGAGCGGGAAGCCCCTACAATGAGCAGTTCTTC	CASSQGAGSPYNEQFF
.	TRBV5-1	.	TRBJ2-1	TGCGCCAGCAGCTCGCTGACAGGTTCTTCCTACAATGAGCAGTTCTTC	CASSSLTGSSYNEQFF
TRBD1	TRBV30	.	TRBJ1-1	TGTGCCTGGAGTACAGACAGGGGCACTGAAGCTTTCTTT	CAWSTDRGTEAFF
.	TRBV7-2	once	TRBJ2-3	TGTGCCGGGCAGCACGGGGGGCTTGGGTCTACGCAGTATTTT	CAGQHGGLGSTQYF
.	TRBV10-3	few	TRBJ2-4	TGTGCCATCAGTGAGTCTCCAAACAAAAACATTCAGTACTTC	CAISESPNKNIQYF
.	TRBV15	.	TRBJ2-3	TGTGCCACCAGCAGAGATCTCCAAAGAGGGGCCGGAGATACGCAGTATTTT	CATSRDLQRGAGDTQYF
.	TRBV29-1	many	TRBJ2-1	TGCAGCGTTGAAAAATCTCCGGAGGGGGACAATGAGCAGTTCTTC	CSVEKSPEGDNEQFF